The 30 T cell receptor beta chains below come from one sample, sequenced in a study of blood T cell repertoires in COVID-19. Assay: immunoSEQ multiplex PCR; the TCRdb copy retains only in-frame clones and omits some. The data hold 300,000 to 350,000 clones, with roughly 86% observed a single time. The sequenced material came from peripheral blood. These receptors were collected from a man younger than 45 with COVID-19, enrolled during active disease.

A single count supports this clone. This sequence joins TRBV6-6 and TRBJ1-4, with D possibly TRBD1 on 5 matching bases. Germline lookup yields CDR1 MNHNY and CDR2 SVGAGI (reference sequence). The CDR3 has 14 amino acids. Trimming removed 7 bases from V and 4 bases from J, with 13 bases in between. The CDR3 DNA sequence: TGTGCCAGCAAGGGAGGGACCCATAATGAAAAACTGTTTTTT. It specifies CASKGGTHNEKLFF.

The genes are TRBV18 and TRBJ2-1; 9 positions agree with TRBD1. After removal of 6 bases from V and 9 bases from J, the junction contained 9 bases not matched to a gene. This CDR3 is 14 amino acids long. Germline values: CDR1 KGHSH, CDR2 LQKENI. This CDR3 reads CASSQPGQGSEQFF. DNA of the CDR3: TGTGCCAGCTCCCAACCGGGACAGGGAAGTGAGCAGTTCTTC.

The gene calls are TRBV6-5 and TRBJ1-4, with TRBD1 matching 8 bases. The V segment lost 6 bases and the J segment 7 bases; nucleotides outside the gene matches: 7. CDR1 and CDR2 (germline): MNHEY, SVGAGI. The CDR3 sequence is 14 residues long. The CDR3 bases are TGTGCCAGCAGCAGGACAGGGAGGGTTGAAAAACTGTTTTTT. This encodes CASSRTGRVEKLFF.

About this clone: The same CDR3 can be traced to other DNA sequences in this sample. The rearrangement links TRBV18 to TRBJ1-2, with 8 positions matching TRBD1. In germline, CDR1 is KGHSH, CDR2 LQKENI. This CDR3 contains 13 residues. Trimming at V came to 2 bases and at J to 4 bases, leaving 0 bases not matched to a gene. The CDR3 sequence: CASSPTGGYGYTF. As DNA, the CDR3 is TGTGCCAGCTCACCAACAGGGGGCTATGGCTACACCTTC.

The gene calls are TRBV9 and TRBJ1-1; TRBD1 agrees at 7 bases. Trimming removed 3 bases from V and 0 bases from J; junction bases left unmatched: 11. CDR1 and CDR2 (germline): SGDLS, YYNGEE. The CDR3 contains 17 residues. CDR3 amino acids: CASSALIRDSVNTEAFF. Here the CDR3 DNA reads TGTGCCAGCAGCGCCTTAATCCGGGACAGTGTGAACACTGAAGCTTTCTTT.

V is TRBV15 and J is TRBJ2-7, with TRBD2 as a possible D gene (5 bases). The germline CDR1 and CDR2 sequences are LNHNV and YYDKDF (reference sequence). V lost 5 bases and J lost 0, with 11 bases in between. The CDR3 runs to 14 residues. The CDR3: CATSRGRDSYEQYF. The CDR3 coding sequence is TGTGCCACCAGCCGAGGACGGGACTCCTACGAGCAGTACTTC.

This sequence joins TRBV6-5 and TRBJ2-7; TRBD1 is a possible D gene (6 bases). This CDR3 has 16 residues. V was trimmed by 0 bases and J by 0 bases, leaving 12 bases between them. CDR1 is MNHEY, CDR2 SVGAGI, per germline. The DNA for the CDR3 is TGTGCCAGCAGTTACTCGAGTACCAGGGGCTCCTACGAGCAGTACTTC. It yields the protein CASSYSSTRGSYEQYF.

The rearrangement links TRBV6-5 to TRBJ2-5; 8 nucleotides match TRBD1. Germline CDR1 and CDR2: MNHEY and SVGAGI. V lost 6 bases and J lost 5; bases outside the gene matches: 5. There are 13 residues in the CDR3. CDR3 sequence (DNA): TGTGCCAGCAGCTGGCAGGGGGCTGAGACCCAGTACTTC. It codes for CASSWQGAETQYF.

The chain links TRBV7-9 to TRBJ1-1; D call uncertain. Trimming removed 5 bases at V and 4 bases at J, with 11 bases between. The CDR3 spans 13 residues. The germline V gene has CDR1 SEHNR and CDR2 FQNEAQ (reference sequence). CDR3 loop: CASSAEISTEAFF. CDR3 nucleotide sequence: TGTGCCAGCAGCGCTGAGATTAGCACTGAAGCTTTCTTT.

The chain employs TRBV30 and TRBJ2-1; the match to TRBD2 covers 8 bases. CDR1 is GTSNPN and CDR2 is SVGIG in the germline V gene (reference sequence). The V segment lost 0 bases and the J segment 4 bases; nucleotides outside the gene matches: 5. This CDR3 region has 15 residues. The CDR3 coding sequence is TGTGCCTGGAGTGTACTACTAGCGGAATACAATGAGCAGTTCTTC. It codes for CAWSVLLAEYNEQFF.

The chain employs TRBV6-6 and TRBJ1-1; D gene unclear. V lost 0 bases and J 6 bases, leaving 8 bases between the germline ends. The CDR3 contains 13 residues. The germline gives CDR1 MNHNY, CDR2 SVGAGI (reference sequence). The CDR3 is CASSYSSGSEAFF. The CDR3 DNA reads as TGTGCCAGCAGTTACTCTTCTGGCTCTGAAGCTTTCTTT.

The CDR3 loop reads CASSAVPTDTQYF. For the CDR3, the DNA is TGTGCCAGCTCCGCGGTCCCGACAGATACGCAGTATTTT. V usage is TRBV7-3 and J usage is TRBJ2-3, with D hard to call. The CDR3 totals 13 residues. Germline-derived CDR1 and CDR2 are SGHTA and FQGTGA. The V end was cut by 8 bases, the J end by 3 bases, with 12 bases between. The entire variable domain, with the rest obtained from reference TRBV7-3 and TRBJ2-3, is as follows: GAGVSQTPSNKVTEKGKYVELRCDPISGHTALYWYRQSLGQGPEFLIYFQGTGAADDSGLPNDRFFAVRPEGSVSTLKIQRTERGDSAVYLCASSAVPTDTQYFGPGTRLTVL.

The gene calls are TRBV7-2 and TRBJ2-7; TRBD1 agrees at 9 bases. The CDR3 has 16 residues. Germline trimming cut 5 bases from V and 3 bases from J; bases unmatched to any gene: 11. Germline assignment: CDR1 SGHTA and CDR2 FQGNSA. The chain's CDR3 is CASSLPRGQGRYEQYF. The CDR3 nucleotides are TGTGCCAGCAGCCTACCCCGGGGACAGGGACGCTACGAGCAGTACTTC.

The chain has TRBV29-1 and TRBJ2-1, with 10 bases aligning to TRBD2. There are 13 residues in the CDR3. Germline CDR1 reads SQVTM; CDR2 reads ANQGSEA. V was pared by 5 bases and J by 4 bases, with 2 bases of the junction left unmatched. DNA of the CDR3: TGCAGCGTTCGGACTAGCGGTTACAATGAGCAGTTCTTC. It translates to CSVRTSGYNEQFF.

This rearrangement joins TRBV7-3 to TRBJ1-6; D remains unclear. CDR1 is SGHTA and CDR2 is FQGTGA in the germline V gene. Deletions cut 2 bases from V and 7 bases from J, with 6 bases between. The CDR3 spans 13 residues. The CDR3 nucleotides are TGTGCCAGCAGCTTAGGTCAGAATTCACCCCTCCACTTT. Translating gives CASSLGQNSPLHF. Variable domain in full (rest from reference TRBV7-3 and TRBJ1-6): GAGVSQTPSNKVTEKGKYVELRCDPISGHTALYWYRQSLGQGPEFLIYFQGTGAADDSGLPNDRFFAVRPEGSVSTLKIQRTERGDSAVYLCASSLGQNSPLHFGNGTRLTVT.

The rearrangement links TRBV28 to TRBJ1-5; D might be TRBD1 (6 bases). In germline, CDR1 is MDHEN, CDR2 SYDVKM. Trimming removed 7 bases from V and 7 bases from J, with 17 bases in between. This CDR3 has 14 amino acids. As DNA, the CDR3 is TGTGCCAGCACCCAACAGGGAAATTGGCAGCCCCAGCATTTT. Translation: CASTQQGNWQPQHF.

The CDR3 DNA reads TGTGCCACCAGCAGACAGGGGGGAGAGCAGTACTTC. Amino acid sequence: CATSRQGGEQYF. J is TRBJ2-7 and V is TRBV15; D may be TRBD1 (7 bases). Germline CDR1 and CDR2: LNHNV and YYDKDF (reference sequence). V shed 2 bases and J shed 7 bases, with 9 bases lying between them. The CDR3 sequence is 12 residues long.

V and J are TRBV5-6 and TRBJ2-7, with 10 nucleotides matching TRBD1. V lost 4 bases and J lost 2; bases outside the gene matches: 12. CDR3 length: 17 residues. Germline assignment: CDR1 SGHDT and CDR2 YYEEEE. The chain's CDR3 is CASSPRADRGRTYEQYF. The CDR3 coding sequence is TGTGCCAGCAGCCCGAGGGCTGACAGGGGGCGTACCTACGAGCAGTACTTC.

The rearrangement links TRBV27 to TRBJ2-5, with a possible D match to TRBD2 (6 bases). V was cut by 3 bases and J by 0 bases, with 14 bases left in between. The CDR3 runs 16 residues. The germline V gene has CDR1 MNHEY and CDR2 SMNVEV (reference sequence). Here the CDR3 DNA reads TGTGCCAGCAGTTTCATTCACCGGGGGTACCAAGAGACCCAGTACTTC. Translating it yields CASSFIHRGYQETQYF.

This chain joins TRBV14 and TRBJ1-5, with a possible D match to TRBD1 (6 bases). Germline V gives CDR1 SGHDN, CDR2 FVKESK. The CDR3 runs 14 residues. The V end was cut by 8 bases, the J end by 2 bases, with 13 bases between. Written as DNA, the CDR3 is TGTGCCAGCCGGGAGGGGGTAGGCAATCAGCCCCAGCATTTT. This gives the protein CASREGVGNQPQHF.

Points on this clone: The junction and the germline gene differ at one end; a read error may be behind it. This chain's CDR3 is CASSLGAPTGEQFF. The CDR3 coding sequence is TGTGCCAGCAGCCTAGGGGCCCCGACGGGGGAGCAGTTCTTC. The J gene is TRBJ2-1, the V gene TRBV13; either TRBD1 or TRBD2 may fit D (5 bases each). CDR1 and CDR2 from the germline V gene are PRHDT and FYEKMQ (reference sequence). This CDR3 region has 14 residues.

The chain employs TRBV27 and TRBJ1-2; D is possibly TRBD1 (6 bases). The V gene's germline CDR1 is MNHEY and CDR2 SMNVEV (reference sequence). There are 15 residues in the CDR3. Trimming removed 4 bases at V and 6 bases at J, with 18 bases between. Here the CDR3 DNA reads TGTGCCAGCAGTTGGAGAGGGGGGGGAGTTGATGGCTACACCTTC. It is translated as CASSWRGGGVDGYTF.

As DNA, the CDR3 is TGTGCCAGCAGTTCTCGACTAGCGGGAGTTTATAATGAGCAGTTCTTC. This encodes CASSSRLAGVYNEQFF. This sequence joins TRBV28 and TRBJ2-1, with 12 bases lining up with TRBD2. The CDR3 runs to 16 residues. With V trimmed by 4 bases and J by 7 bases, 8 bases remained unmatched. From germline, CDR1 is MDHEN and CDR2 SYDVKM. Combining the CDR3 with reference TRBV28 and TRBJ2-1 gives the whole variable domain DVKVTQSSRYLVKRTGEKVFLECVQDMDHENMFWYRQDPGLGLRLIYFSYDVKMKEKGDIPEGYSVSREKKERFSLILESASTNQTSMYLCASSSRLAGVYNEQFFGPGTRLTVL.

This chain joins TRBV5-1 and TRBJ2-3, with 13 bases identical to TRBD2. The CDR3 is 17 amino acids. Looked up from germline, CDR1 is SGHRS and CDR2 is YFSETQ. V gave up 1 base and J gave up 2 bases; unmatched junction bases: 4. CDR3 in DNA: TGCGCCAGCAGCTTGAGGACTAGCGGGGGCCTCACAGATACGCAGTATTTT. Amino acid sequence: CASSLRTSGGLTDTQYF.

The chain joins TRBV10-3 to TRBJ2-3; 10 nucleotides agree with TRBD1. V was pared by 4 bases and J by 2 bases, with 3 bases of the junction left unmatched. CDR3 size: 15 residues. From germline, CDR1 is ENHRY and CDR2 SYGVKD. The CDR3 is CAISAGTGDTDTQYF. The CDR3 bases are TGTGCCATCAGTGCCGGGACAGGGGACACAGATACGCAGTATTTT.

The rearrangement links TRBV18 to TRBJ1-5, with D perhaps matching TRBD1 (6 bases). Germline V gene data show CDR1 as KGHSH and CDR2 as LQKENI. V was cut by 3 bases and J by 4 bases, with 16 bases left in between. The length of the CDR3 is 16 residues. This chain's CDR3 is CASSPRPEQGNQPQHF. In DNA, the CDR3 is TGTGCCAGCTCACCGAGGCCGGAACAGGGTAATCAGCCCCAGCATTTT. The whole variable domain, filled in from reference TRBV18 and TRBJ1-5, reads NAGVMQNPRHLVRRRGQEARLRCSPMKGHSHVYWYRQLPEEGLKFMVYLQKENIIDESGMPKERFSAEFPKEGPSILRIQQVVRGDSAAYFCASSPRPEQGNQPQHFGDGTRLSIL.

The CDR3 DNA reads TGTGCCAGCAGTTGGGACAGGGCGAACACTGAAGCTTTCTTT. Protein: CASSWDRANTEAFF. This rearrangement joins TRBV2 to TRBJ1-1, with TRBD1 identical over 9 bases. This CDR3 contains 14 residues. J gave up 1 base and V 5 bases, and 2 bases lay outside the gene matches. CDR1 is SNHLY, CDR2 FYNNEI, per germline.

The chain carries TRBV4-2 and TRBJ2-5; 11 bases align to TRBD2. CDR1 is LGHNA, CDR2 YNFKEQ, per germline. The CDR3 totals 16 residues. J lost 4 bases, V lost 4 bases, and 8 bases had no gene match. The CDR3 DNA reads as TGTGCCAGCAGCCGTATGACTAGCGGGGTAACAGAGACCCAGTACTTC. It codes for CASSRMTSGVTETQYF.

The CDR3 spells CASASLRVSYNSPLHF. DNA for the CDR3: TGTGCTAGTGCTAGTCTCAGGGTTTCGTATAATTCACCCCTCCACTTT. This chain links TRBV12-5 with TRBJ1-6; TRBD1 is a possible D gene (5 bases). Per germline, CDR1 LGHNT and CDR2 FRNRAP. This CDR3 contains 16 residues. V lost 7 bases to trimming and J lost 4 bases, with 17 bases between them.

V gene TRBV6-5 combines with J gene TRBJ1-2; 7 bases agree with TRBD1. Germline CDR1 MNHEY, CDR2 SVGAGI. J lost 0 bases, V lost 4 bases, and 5 bases had no gene match. This CDR3 is built from 15 residues. The CDR3 reads CASSFTGASNYGYTF. The CDR3 DNA is TGTGCCAGCAGTTTCACAGGGGCTTCTAACTATGGCTACACCTTC.